The 8 T cell receptor beta chains below all came from one sample that was sequenced in a study of CD8 T cells in ankylosing spondylitis. For these receptors, no antigen is known. Regarding the study as a whole: Apparently characteristic of ankylosing spondylitis blood was a TCR beta motif (about eight highly homologous variants).

TCRdb re-analysed the 5' RACE reads in MiXCR, keeping a single row per CDR3 protein. The profile shows roughly 490,000 distinct CDR3 sequences, about 5.7% of them singletons. The sample consisted of blood, either unsorted or a sorted T cell fraction (not recorded which). Every receptor here comes from a male donor with ankylosing spondylitis.

Ten or more counts support this clonotype. CDR3 sequence: CASSVVPPPGGYTF. Written as DNA, the CDR3 is TGTGCCAGCAGCGTAGTCCCACCTCCGGGGGGCTACACCTTC. This chain connects TRBV7-2 to TRBJ1-2; D ambiguous. V was cut by 5 bases and J by 8 bases, with 18 bases left in between. This CDR3 has 14 residues. Germline CDR1 and CDR2: SGHTA and FQGNSA.

This clonotype came up many times. The V and J genes are TRBV7-2 and TRBJ1-6, with a weak D call TRBD1 (6 bases). The CDR3 contains 16 residues. Per germline, CDR1 SGHTA and CDR2 FQGNSA. Trimming cost V 1 base and J 8 bases, with 15 bases left between them. Here the CDR3 DNA reads TGTGCCAGCAGCTTAGTAACAGGGAGTAAAGATTCACCCCTCCACTTT. Encoded protein: CASSLVTGSKDSPLHF.

This clonotype was observed at least ten times. The gene calls are TRBV6-6 and TRBJ2-7, with unresolved D. The germline CDR1 and CDR2 sequences are MNHNY and SVGAGI (reference sequence). The CDR3 totals 11 residues. V was cut by 6 bases and J by 3 bases, with 6 bases left in between. Here the CDR3 reads CASRLNYEQYF. CDR3 coding DNA: TGTGCCAGCAGACTTAACTACGAGCAGTACTTC.

This chain connects TRBV7-9 to TRBJ2-2; 8 bases fit TRBD1. The CDR3 spans 13 residues. CDR1 and CDR2 from the germline V gene are SEHNR and FQNEAQ (reference sequence). The ends lost 5 bases at V and 6 bases at J; junction bases unmatched: 2. As DNA, the CDR3 is TGTGCCAGCAGCCCCAGGGGGCCCGGGGAGCTGTTTTTT. Residues: CASSPRGPGELFF.

This clonotype was seen at least ten times. The rearrangement uses TRBV29-1 and TRBJ1-1; D call uncertain. V shed 2 bases and J shed 7 bases, with 8 bases lying between them. The germline V gene has CDR1 SQVTM and CDR2 ANQGSEA. CDR3 length: 11 amino acids. For the CDR3, the DNA is TGCAGCGTTGAAACAGAGAATGAAGCTTTCTTT. Amino acid sequence: CSVETENEAFF.

This clonotype was recorded at least ten times. The V call is TRBV4-1, the J call TRBJ2-3; 10 bases are shared with TRBD1. The J segment lost 5 bases and the V segment lost 3 bases, leaving 5 bases of the junction unmatched. CDR3 length equals 15 residues. Germline loops: CDR1 MGHRA, CDR2 YSYEKL. In DNA form, the CDR3 reads TGCGCCAGCAGCCAGCCTCGGGACAGGGGAGATACGCAGTATTTT. This gives the protein CASSQPRDRGDTQYF.

The sample holds many counts of this clonotype. This rearrangement joins TRBV29-1 to TRBJ2-3, with TRBD1 as a possible D gene (5 bases). The CDR3 has 14 amino acids. Germline values: CDR1 SQVTM, CDR2 ANQGSEA. The V gene lost 4 bases and the J gene lost 3 bases, with 14 bases spanning the gap. CDR3 amino acids: CSVVVQAKTDTQYF. For the CDR3, the DNA is TGCAGCGTTGTTGTACAGGCCAAAACAGATACGCAGTATTTT.

The table lists this clonotype with a few counts. This sequence joins TRBV20-1 and TRBJ2-7; D not certain. The V end was cut by 7 bases, the J end by 2 bases, with 12 bases between. The CDR3 consists of 12 residues. Germline V gene data show CDR1 as DFQATT and CDR2 as SNEGSKA (reference sequence). DNA for the CDR3: TGCAGTGTTTTTGGGAACCCCTACGAGCAGTACTTC. It yields the protein CSVFGNPYEQYF.